The 29 T cell receptor beta chains below all came from one sample that was sequenced in a study of shared clonotypes between healthy human individuals. Naive CD8 isolation took CD45RO-negative cells positively selected for CCR7 and excluded terminally differentiated effector memory CD45RA+ cells. Sequencing used immunoSEQ multiplex PCR; TCRdb keeps in-frame clones, though not all of them. The repertoire consists of roughly 2,000,000 clones, with about 94% occurring once and the leading ten covering roughly 1%. The sample taken for sequencing was naive CD8+ T cells sorted from blood. The receptor source for this set is a man aged 18 to 29 in good health.

The genes are TRBV4-1 and TRBJ2-3; 10 bases are shared with TRBD2. V was clipped by 1 base and J by 5 bases; unmatched bases: 9. The germline gives CDR1 MGHRA, CDR2 YSYEKL. The CDR3 loop spans 17 amino acids. CDR3 in DNA: TGCGCCAGCAGCCAAGGATGGCTAGCGGGAGAAGGAGATACGCAGTATTTT. Translating gives CASSQGWLAGEGDTQYF.

The chain joins TRBV11-2 to TRBJ2-7, with unresolved D. With 1 base removed from V and 6 bases from J, the gap between germline ends came to 16 bases. This CDR3 has 15 amino acids. In germline, CDR1 is SGHAT, CDR2 FQNNGV. DNA for the CDR3: TGTGCCAGCAGCTTAGCAGTGGGCATCATACCCGAGCAGTACTTC. It is translated as CASSLAVGIIPEQYF.

The chain recombines TRBV19 with TRBJ2-1; weak D call: TRBD1 (5 bases). The CDR3 runs to 14 residues. Per germline, CDR1 LNHDA and CDR2 SQIVND (reference sequence). The ends were cut back, 3 bases at V and 4 bases at J, with 10 bases in the middle. The CDR3 bases are TGTGCCAGTAGTATTCAGGGCCCTTACAATGAGCAGTTCTTC. This sequence encodes CASSIQGPYNEQFF.

A single count supports this clone. This sample includes further DNA sequences coding for the same CDR3. This chain connects TRBV11-2 to TRBJ2-7; D remains ambiguous. Germline V gene sequence: CDR1 SGHAT, CDR2 FQNNGV. The CDR3 is 13 amino acids. Trimming removed 1 base at V and 2 bases at J, with 6 bases between. The CDR3 bases are TGTGCCAGCAGCTTAGGTCCGACCTACGAGCAGTACTTC. It codes for CASSLGPTYEQYF.

This chain joins TRBV4-2 and TRBJ2-7; D is possibly TRBD1 or TRBD2 (5 bases each). With 3 bases removed from V and 3 bases from J, the gap between germline ends came to 9 bases. The CDR3 is made up of 13 amino acids. Germline V gives CDR1 LGHNA, CDR2 YNFKEQ. The CDR3 reads CASSQGENYEQYF. The DNA of the CDR3 is TGTGCCAGCAGCCAGGGGGAGAACTACGAGCAGTACTTC.

Regarding this clone: This sample also contains other DNA sequences that code for the same CDR3. The J gene is TRBJ2-7, the V gene TRBV5-4; D may be TRBD1 (5 bases). The V end lost 1 base, the J end lost 6 bases, and 8 bases lay between the germline ends. CDR3 length equals 12 residues. CDR1 is SGHNT and CDR2 is YYREEE in the germline V gene (reference sequence). The CDR3 DNA reads as TGTGCCAGCAGCTTGCAGGGATTCGAGCAGTACTTC. It encodes CASSLQGFEQYF.

Remarks on this clone: The sample contains more than one DNA sequence encoding this CDR3. The V gene is TRBV30, the J gene TRBJ2-7, with D possibly TRBD1 on 6 matching bases. V was pared by 0 bases and J by 5 bases, with 8 bases between. CDR3 size: 12 residues. The germline V gene has CDR1 GTSNPN and CDR2 SVGIG (reference sequence). The CDR3 reads CAWSVQGNEQYF. CDR3 nucleotides: TGTGCCTGGAGTGTACAGGGAAACGAGCAGTACTTC. Combining the CDR3 with reference TRBV30 and TRBJ2-7 gives the whole variable domain SQTIHQWPATLVQPVGSPLSLECTVEGTSNPNLYWYRQAAGRGLQLLFYSVGIGQISSEVPQNLSASRPQDRQFILSSKKLLLSDSGFYLCAWSVQGNEQYFGPGTRLTVT.

A word on this clone: Other DNA sequences of this sample code for an identical CDR3. This rearrangement joins TRBV13 to TRBJ2-7; D gene unclear. Trimming removed 1 base at V and 4 bases at J, with 8 bases between. CDR3 length: 13 residues. Germline V gene sequence: CDR1 PRHDT, CDR2 FYEKMQ (reference sequence). The CDR3 is CASSLAGSYEQYF. The CDR3 bases are TGTGCCAGCAGCTTAGCCGGGTCTTACGAGCAGTACTTC.

This chain uses TRBV4-1 with TRBJ2-1, with 7 nucleotides matching TRBD2. The CDR3 runs to 16 residues. CDR1 is MGHRA and CDR2 is YSYEKL in the germline V gene. V was pared by 0 bases and J by 8 bases, with 10 bases of the junction left unmatched. The CDR3 nucleotides are TGCGCCAGCAGCCAAGATACCGGACTAGGCGGGGATGAGCAGTTCTTC. Amino acids: CASSQDTGLGGDEQFF.

This chain joins TRBV18 and TRBJ1-1, with a possible D match to TRBD1 (5 bases). The CDR3 extends over 19 amino acids. Germline V lookup: CDR1 KGHSH, CDR2 LQKENI. V lost 1 base and J 5 bases, leaving 26 bases between the germline ends. Written as DNA, the CDR3 is TGTGCCAGCTCACCACAAGACCCGAATGGGGCCCTAGATAGGACTGAAGCTTTCTTT. Residues: CASSPQDPNGALDRTEAFF.

V is TRBV29-1 and J is TRBJ1-2; 8 bases align to TRBD1. Germline-derived CDR1 and CDR2 are SQVTM and ANQGSEA. V shed 0 bases and J 6 bases; nucleotides not matched to a gene: 12. This CDR3 has 16 residues. CDR3 loop: CSVEDLLSQGADGYTF. As DNA, the CDR3 is TGCAGCGTTGAAGATCTACTTAGTCAGGGGGCGGATGGCTACACCTTC.

The chain has TRBV4-1 and TRBJ2-4, with D uncertain. V was cut by 0 bases and J by 0 bases, with 15 bases left in between. Germline V lookup: CDR1 MGHRA, CDR2 YSYEKL. The CDR3 is made up of 18 amino acids. The CDR3 here is CASSQEPPLTIAKNIQYF. CDR3 DNA sequence: TGCGCCAGCAGCCAAGAGCCCCCCCTTACAATAGCCAAAAACATTCAGTACTTC.

The chain uses TRBV11-2 and TRBJ1-4; TRBD1 might be the D (5 bases). V was pared by 5 bases and J by 4 bases, with 20 bases between. This CDR3 has 17 residues. Germline V gene sequence: CDR1 SGHAT, CDR2 FQNNGV. The CDR3 sequence: CASSLSGLLVINEKLFF. CDR3 sequence (DNA): TGTGCCAGCAGCCTCTCAGGGCTCTTGGTGATTAATGAAAAACTGTTTTTT.

The rearrangement joins TRBV11-2 to TRBJ1-1, with D possibly matching TRBD1 (5 bases). Germline-derived CDR1 and CDR2 are SGHAT and FQNNGV. V lost 3 bases and J 5 bases, leaving 13 bases between the germline ends. The CDR3 covers 14 residues. This CDR3 is CASSFSGTETEAFF. CDR3 nucleotide sequence: TGTGCCAGCAGCTTTTCGGGGACCGAAACTGAAGCTTTCTTT.

The V call is TRBV15, the J call TRBJ2-7; 7 bases are a match to TRBD2. Trimming cost V 3 bases and J 4 bases; bases outside gene matches: 9. The CDR3 loop spans 15 amino acids. Germline loops: CDR1 LNHNV, CDR2 YYDKDF (reference sequence). CDR3 loop: CATSSRVAGDYEQYF. CDR3 coding DNA: TGTGCCACCAGCAGTAGAGTGGCGGGAGATTACGAGCAGTACTTC.

This chain joins TRBV30 and TRBJ2-5; D not resolved. V lost 2 bases, J lost 0 bases, and 10 bases lay in between. The V gene's germline CDR1 is GTSNPN and CDR2 SVGIG (reference sequence). The CDR3 has 14 residues. The CDR3 reads CAWSTFSDQETQYF. The CDR3 DNA sequence: TGTGCCTGGAGTACCTTCTCGGACCAAGAGACCCAGTACTTC.

This clone was counted between two and nine times. The chain links TRBV19 to TRBJ2-3; D is perhaps TRBD1 or TRBD2 (7 bases each). The CDR3 runs to 16 residues. The germline gives CDR1 LNHDA, CDR2 SQIVND (reference sequence). With 2 bases removed from V and 0 bases from J, the gap between germline ends came to 12 bases. In DNA form, the CDR3 reads TGTGCCAGTAGTATACAGGGGGGGGCAAGCACAGATACGCAGTATTTT. Translated, it gives CASSIQGGASTDTQYF. The full variable domain, its missing parts supplied by reference TRBV19 and TRBJ2-3, is DGGITQSPKYLFRKEGQNVTLSCEQNLNHDAMYWYRQDPGQGLRLIYYSQIVNDFQKGDIAEGYSVSREKKESFPLTVTSAQKNPTAFYLCASSIQGGASTDTQYFGPGTRLTVL.

The rearrangement uses TRBV14 and TRBJ1-4; no firm D call. The CDR3 runs 14 residues. Germline CDR1 reads SGHDN; CDR2 reads FVKESK. Trimming cost V 1 base and J 5 bases, with 8 bases left between them. CDR3 sequence (DNA): TGTGCCAGCAGCCAAGCAGGCCAGAATGAAAAACTGTTTTTT. Amino acid sequence: CASSQAGQNEKLFF.

This rearrangement joins TRBV10-3 to TRBJ1-6, with TRBD1 identical over 8 bases. CDR3 length: 14 amino acids. V was pared by 3 bases and J by 10 bases, with 5 bases of the junction left unmatched. CDR1 and CDR2 (germline): ENHRY, SYGVKD. DNA of the CDR3: TGTGCCATCAGTGACAGGGGGCTTGGGTCACCCCTCCACTTT. Encoded protein: CAISDRGLGSPLHF.

The gene calls are TRBV7-9 and TRBJ2-7; D is perhaps TRBD1 or TRBD2 (5 bases each). In germline, CDR1 is SEHNR, CDR2 FQNEAQ (reference sequence). V gave up 5 bases and J gave up 0 bases, with 11 bases separating them. The CDR3 is 14 amino acids. The CDR3 nucleotides read TGTGCCAGCAGCGTCACCGGGACCTCCTACGAGCAGTACTTC. It translates to CASSVTGTSYEQYF.

This clone was seen once. This sequence joins TRBV6-5 and TRBJ2-7; D is perhaps TRBD2 (5 bases). The CDR3 length is 14 residues. Germline CDR1 is MNHEY and CDR2 is SVGAGI. V was shortened by 4 bases and J by 2 bases, with 12 bases between the two germline ends. For the CDR3, the DNA is TGTGCCAGCAGTTTTAGCGACGGTACCTACGAGCAGTACTTC. This gives the protein CASSFSDGTYEQYF.

Points on this clone: Other DNA sequences within the sample encode an identical CDR3. The genes are TRBV6-5 and TRBJ1-1; D perhaps matches TRBD1 (5 bases). This CDR3 has 13 amino acids. Between the trimmed V and J ends, which lost 5 bases and 2 bases, there was a span of 9 bases. Per germline, CDR1 MNHEY and CDR2 SVGAGI. The CDR3 sequence: CASSQGGNTEAFF. CDR3 coding DNA: TGTGCCAGCAGTCAGGGTGGTAACACTGAAGCTTTCTTT.

V is TRBV4-3 and J is TRBJ1-2; 9 nucleotides line up with TRBD1. CDR3 length: 14 residues. Germline V gene lookup returns CDR1 LGHNA and CDR2 YSLEER. The V and J ends lost 4 bases and 2 bases, in that order; junction bases with no gene match: 2. The CDR3 bases are TGCGCCAGCAGCCCCGGGACAGGGAACTATGGCTACACCTTC. Protein sequence: CASSPGTGNYGYTF.

V usage is TRBV10-1 and J usage is TRBJ2-7; no clear D. V was cut by 3 bases and J by 7 bases, with 13 bases left in between. The CDR3 spans 13 residues. Germline values: CDR1 WNHNN, CDR2 SYGVQD (reference sequence). The CDR3 spells CASSEFRTEEQYF. The CDR3 bases are TGCGCCAGCAGTGAATTCCGGACGGAGGAGCAGTACTTC.

The rearrangement links TRBV15 to TRBJ2-7; D ambiguous. The CDR3 runs 13 residues. Germline lookup yields CDR1 LNHNV and CDR2 YYDKDF (reference sequence). Trimming removed 0 bases at V and 2 bases at J, with 5 bases between. In DNA form, the CDR3 reads TGTGCCACCAGCAGAGATAGGACCTACGAGCAGTACTTC. Protein product: CATSRDRTYEQYF.

The CDR3 region is CASSQARTGDTQYF. The CDR3, as DNA: TGCGCCAGCAGCCAAGCCCGGACGGGAGATACGCAGTATTTT. V is TRBV4-1 and J is TRBJ2-3; D ambiguous. Germline V gene sequence: CDR1 MGHRA, CDR2 YSYEKL. This CDR3 has 14 residues. V was pared by 1 base and J by 5 bases, with 10 bases between.

V is TRBV28 and J is TRBJ2-1; no clear D. V gave up 5 bases and J gave up 3 bases, with 17 bases separating them. This CDR3 comprises 16 residues. Germline V gene data show CDR1 as MDHEN and CDR2 as SYDVKM. The DNA of the CDR3 is TGTGCCAGCAGTCACGACTCAGAATCCAACTACAATGAGCAGTTCTTC. This gives the protein CASSHDSESNYNEQFF.

The chain uses TRBV27 and TRBJ2-1; D is perhaps TRBD2 (5 bases). Trimming removed 5 bases from V and 2 bases from J, with 16 bases in between. CDR1 is MNHEY and CDR2 is SMNVEV in the germline V gene (reference sequence). CDR3 length equals 16 residues. DNA for the CDR3: TGTGCCAGCAGTCCATCAGCAGGACTTACCTACAATGAGCAGTTCTTC. It yields the protein CASSPSAGLTYNEQFF.

V and J are TRBV27 and TRBJ2-2, with D tentatively TRBD2 (6 bases). The CDR3 length is 16 residues. Germline CDR1 MNHEY, CDR2 SMNVEV (reference sequence). V shed 7 bases and J shed 1 base, with 16 bases lying between them. For the CDR3, the DNA is TGTGCCAGCACTCCACTAGCCGCCGGGAACACCGGGGAGCTGTTTTTT. Translation gives CASTPLAAGNTGELFF.